This TCR beta chain appears in the sequencing data of a study of immune cell composition in non-small cell lung cancer. Study-wide results and caveats: Overall clonality, unlike maximal tumour-associated clone frequency, did not predict TIL reactivity. It was not proven that tumour-reactive clones equal dominant tumour-associated clones. Top 10 clone scores and clonality were higher in squamous than adenocarcinoma.

This clone was seen a few times. The antigen remains undetermined. DNA was extracted from unsorted cell suspensions stored frozen. CDR3 size: 12 residues. The V end lost 5 bases, the J end lost 4 bases, and 6 bases lay between the germline ends. Germline V gives CDR1 MNHEY, CDR2 SVGAGI. This table comes from immunoSEQ multiplex PCR, and its TCRdb copy is limited to in-frame clones, with some not included. The data contain over 1,000 clones, roughly 71% of them singletons. The clonotype comes from a human donor with non-small cell lung cancer. Source material: lung tumor tissue. The chain carries TRBV6-5 and TRBJ1-5; D is ambiguous. The CDR3 sequence: CASSPRNQPQHF. The CDR3 DNA is TGTGCCAGCAGTCCTCGGAATCAGCCCCAGCATTTT.